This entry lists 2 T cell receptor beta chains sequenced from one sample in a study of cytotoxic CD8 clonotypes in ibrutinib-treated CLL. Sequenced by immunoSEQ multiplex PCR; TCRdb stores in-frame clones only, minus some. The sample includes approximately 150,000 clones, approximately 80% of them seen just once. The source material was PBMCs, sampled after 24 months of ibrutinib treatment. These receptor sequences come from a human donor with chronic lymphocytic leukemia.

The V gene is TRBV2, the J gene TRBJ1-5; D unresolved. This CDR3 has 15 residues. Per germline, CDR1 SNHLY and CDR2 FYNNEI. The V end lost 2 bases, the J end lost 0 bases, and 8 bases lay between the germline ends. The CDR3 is CASSERMYSNQPQHF. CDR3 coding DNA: TGTGCCAGCAGTGAACGGATGTATAGCAATCAGCCCCAGCATTTT.

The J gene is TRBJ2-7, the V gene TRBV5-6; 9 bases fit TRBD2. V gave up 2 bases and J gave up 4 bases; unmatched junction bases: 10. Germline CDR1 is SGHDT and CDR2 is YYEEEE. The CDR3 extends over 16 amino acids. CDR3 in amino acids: CASSFRLAAAPYEQYF. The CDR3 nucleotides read TGTGCCAGCAGCTTTAGACTAGCGGCAGCTCCATACGAGCAGTACTTC.